Sequencing of this T cell receptor beta chain was carried out in a study of T cell responses to AZD1222 COVID-19 vaccine. Overall study results and limits: Donors in the cohort were predominantly white British and more often female, and clonal diversity was possibly underestimated.

Profiling relied on immunoSEQ multiplex PCR, and the TCRdb table lists in-frame clones only, not all of them. The table shows 130,000 to 150,000 clones, with 70% to 90% occurring only once. The CDR3 loop spans 11 amino acids. The V gene lost 6 bases and the J gene lost 9 bases, with 9 bases spanning the gap. Per the germline V gene, CDR1 is MNHNS and CDR2 is SASEGT. Of note for this clone: Its antigen is not identified.

This sequence joins TRBV6-1 and TRBJ2-1; D gene ambiguous. This specimen consisted of peripheral blood, obtained on day 0 of AZD1222 vaccination. The clonotype originates from an adult in good health. CDR3 residues: CASSHITEQFF. The CDR3 nucleotides read TGTGCCAGCAGCCATATTACTGAGCAGTTCTTC.